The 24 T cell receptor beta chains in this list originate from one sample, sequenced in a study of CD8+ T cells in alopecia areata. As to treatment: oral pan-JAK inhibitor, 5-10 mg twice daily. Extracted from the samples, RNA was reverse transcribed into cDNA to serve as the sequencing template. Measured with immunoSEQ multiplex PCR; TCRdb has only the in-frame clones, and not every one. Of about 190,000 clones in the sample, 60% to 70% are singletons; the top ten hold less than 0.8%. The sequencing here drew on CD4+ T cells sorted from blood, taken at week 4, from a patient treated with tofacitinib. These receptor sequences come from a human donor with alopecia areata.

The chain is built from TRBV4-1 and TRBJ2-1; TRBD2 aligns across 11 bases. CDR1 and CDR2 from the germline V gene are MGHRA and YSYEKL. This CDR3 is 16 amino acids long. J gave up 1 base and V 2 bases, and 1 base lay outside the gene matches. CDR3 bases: TGCGCCAGCAGCCAACTAGCGGGAGGATCCTACAATGAGCAGTTCTTC. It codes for CASSQLAGGSYNEQFF.

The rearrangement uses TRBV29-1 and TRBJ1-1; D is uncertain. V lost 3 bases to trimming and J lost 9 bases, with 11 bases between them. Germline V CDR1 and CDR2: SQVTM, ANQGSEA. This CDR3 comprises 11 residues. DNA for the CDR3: TGCAGCGTTGATTTAGGTGGTAAAGCTTTCTTT. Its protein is CSVDLGGKAFF.

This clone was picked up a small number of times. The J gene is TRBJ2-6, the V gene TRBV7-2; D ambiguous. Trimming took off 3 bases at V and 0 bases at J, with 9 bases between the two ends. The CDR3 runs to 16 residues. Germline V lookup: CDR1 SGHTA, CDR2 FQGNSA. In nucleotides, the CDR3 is TGTGCCAGCAGCTTGGCACGGGCCTCTGGGGCCAACGTCCTGACTTTC. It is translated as CASSLARASGANVLTF.

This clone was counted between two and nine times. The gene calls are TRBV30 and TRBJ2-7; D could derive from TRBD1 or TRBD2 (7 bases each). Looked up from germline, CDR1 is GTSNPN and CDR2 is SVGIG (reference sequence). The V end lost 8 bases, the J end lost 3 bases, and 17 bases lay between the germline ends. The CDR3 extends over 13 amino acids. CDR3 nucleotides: TGTGCCGGGGCGGGGGACAGCCTCTACGAGCAGTACTTC. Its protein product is CAGAGDSLYEQYF.

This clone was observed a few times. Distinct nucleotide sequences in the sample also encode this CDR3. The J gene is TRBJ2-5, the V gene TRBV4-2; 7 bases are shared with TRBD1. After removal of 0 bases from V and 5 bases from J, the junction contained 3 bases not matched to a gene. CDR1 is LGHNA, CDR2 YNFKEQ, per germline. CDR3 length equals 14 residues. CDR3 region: CASSQEGRGETQYF. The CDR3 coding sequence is TGTGCCAGCAGCCAAGAGGGCAGGGGGGAGACCCAGTACTTC.

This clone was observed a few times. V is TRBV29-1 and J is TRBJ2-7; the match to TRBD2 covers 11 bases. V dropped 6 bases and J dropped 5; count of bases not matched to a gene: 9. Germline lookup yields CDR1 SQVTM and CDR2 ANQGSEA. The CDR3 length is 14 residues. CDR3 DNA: TGCAGCGTCGCAAGGACTAGCGGGTTCAACGAGCAGTACTTC. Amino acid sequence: CSVARTSGFNEQYF.

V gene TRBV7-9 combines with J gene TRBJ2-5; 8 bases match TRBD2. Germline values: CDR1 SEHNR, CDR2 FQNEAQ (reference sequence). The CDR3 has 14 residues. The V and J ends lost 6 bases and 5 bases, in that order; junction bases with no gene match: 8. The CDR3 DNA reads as TGTGCCAGCAGAATAGCGGGGAGAGCGGAGACCCAGTACTTC. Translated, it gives CASRIAGRAETQYF.

The CDR3 loop is CASSQGTVQETQYF. CDR3 sequence (DNA): TGTGCCAGCAGCCAAGGGACAGTTCAAGAGACCCAGTACTTC. The chain recombines TRBV6-6 with TRBJ2-5, with 7 bases that match TRBD1. V was pared by 6 bases and J by 2 bases, with 6 bases of the junction left unmatched. The CDR3 has 14 amino acids. In germline, CDR1 is MNHNY, CDR2 SVGAGI (reference sequence).

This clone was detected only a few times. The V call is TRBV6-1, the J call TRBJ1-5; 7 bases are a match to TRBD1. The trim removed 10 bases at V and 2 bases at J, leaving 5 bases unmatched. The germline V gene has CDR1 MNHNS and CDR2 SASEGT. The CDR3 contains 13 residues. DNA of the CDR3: TGTGCCACAGACAGGGTGGGCAATCAGCCCCAGCATTTT. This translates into CATDRVGNQPQHF.

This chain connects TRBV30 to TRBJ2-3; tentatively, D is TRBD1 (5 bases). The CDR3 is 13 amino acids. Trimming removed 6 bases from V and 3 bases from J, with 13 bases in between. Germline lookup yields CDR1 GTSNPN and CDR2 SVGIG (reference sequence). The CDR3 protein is CACRRGVTDTQYF. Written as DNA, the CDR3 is TGTGCCTGTCGAAGGGGTGTGACAGATACGCAGTATTTT.

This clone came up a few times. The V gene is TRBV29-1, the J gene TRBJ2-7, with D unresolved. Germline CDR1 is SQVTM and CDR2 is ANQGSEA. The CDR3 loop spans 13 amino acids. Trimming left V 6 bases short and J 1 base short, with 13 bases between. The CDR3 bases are TGCAGCGTCGCCGGGCCATTATCCTACGAGCAGTACTTC. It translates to CSVAGPLSYEQYF.

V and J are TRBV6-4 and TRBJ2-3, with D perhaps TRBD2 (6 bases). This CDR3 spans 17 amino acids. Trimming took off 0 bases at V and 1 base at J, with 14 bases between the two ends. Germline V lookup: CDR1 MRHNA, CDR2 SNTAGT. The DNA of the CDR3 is TGTGCCAGCAGTGACTCGAGTCGCGGGGATGGCACAGATACGCAGTATTTT. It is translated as CASSDSSRGDGTDTQYF.

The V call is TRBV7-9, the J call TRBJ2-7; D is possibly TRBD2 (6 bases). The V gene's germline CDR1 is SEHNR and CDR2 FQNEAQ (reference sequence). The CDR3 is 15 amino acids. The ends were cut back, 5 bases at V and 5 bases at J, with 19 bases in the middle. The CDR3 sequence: CASSRDLAWIDEQYF. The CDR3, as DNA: TGTGCCAGCAGCCGGGATCTAGCGTGGATCGACGAGCAGTACTTC.

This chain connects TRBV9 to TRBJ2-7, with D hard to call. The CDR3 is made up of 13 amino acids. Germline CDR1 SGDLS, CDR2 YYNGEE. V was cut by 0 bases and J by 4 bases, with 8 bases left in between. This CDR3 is CASSVGIEYEQYF. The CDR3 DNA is TGTGCCAGCAGCGTAGGGATAGAATACGAGCAGTACTTC.

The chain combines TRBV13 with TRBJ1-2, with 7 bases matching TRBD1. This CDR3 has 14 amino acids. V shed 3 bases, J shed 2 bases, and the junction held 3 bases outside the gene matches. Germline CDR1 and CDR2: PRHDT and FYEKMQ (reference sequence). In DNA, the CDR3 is TGTGCCAGCAGCTTTTTGGGACAGAACTATGGCTACACCTTC. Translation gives CASSFLGQNYGYTF.

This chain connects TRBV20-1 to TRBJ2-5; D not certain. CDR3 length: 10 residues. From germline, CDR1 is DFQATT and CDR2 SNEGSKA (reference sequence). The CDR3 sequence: CSGAEETQYF. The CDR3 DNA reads TGCAGCGGAGCTGAAGAGACCCAGTACTTC.

The CDR3 here is CASGYYEQYF. The DNA for the CDR3 is TGTGCCAGCGGTTACTACGAGCAGTACTTC. The V call is TRBV25-1, the J call TRBJ2-7; no clear D. Germline loops: CDR1 MGHDK, CDR2 SYGVNS. The CDR3 loop spans 10 amino acids. Deletions cut 8 bases from V and 3 bases from J, with 5 bases between.

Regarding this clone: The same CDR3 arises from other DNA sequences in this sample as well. The CDR3 spells CASSLGVSYEQYF. DNA for the CDR3: TGTGCCAGCAGCTTGGGAGTTTCCTACGAGCAGTACTTC. V usage is TRBV7-6 and J usage is TRBJ2-7; TRBD2 might be the D (5 bases). CDR3 length: 13 amino acids. The V gene lost 3 bases and the J gene lost 1 base, with 7 bases spanning the gap. In germline, CDR1 is SGHVS, CDR2 FNYEAQ.

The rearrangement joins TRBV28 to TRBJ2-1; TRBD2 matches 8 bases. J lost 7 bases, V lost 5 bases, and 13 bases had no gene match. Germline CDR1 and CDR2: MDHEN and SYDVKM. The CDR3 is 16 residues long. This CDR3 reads CASSETSGEWVNEQFF. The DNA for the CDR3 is TGTGCCAGCAGTGAAACTAGCGGAGAGTGGGTTAATGAGCAGTTCTTC.

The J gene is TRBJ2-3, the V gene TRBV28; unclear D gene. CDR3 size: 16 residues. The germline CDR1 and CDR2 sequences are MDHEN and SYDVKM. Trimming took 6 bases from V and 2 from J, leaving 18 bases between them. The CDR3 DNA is TGTGCCAGCAGCCTCCCCCGTGGCCGCTACACAGATACGCAGTATTTT. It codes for CASSLPRGRYTDTQYF.

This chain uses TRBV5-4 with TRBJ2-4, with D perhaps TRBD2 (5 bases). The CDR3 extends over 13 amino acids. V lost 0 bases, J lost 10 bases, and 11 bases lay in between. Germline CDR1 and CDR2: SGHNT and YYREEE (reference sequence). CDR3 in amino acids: CASSLGVSEIQYF. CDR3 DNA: TGTGCCAGCAGCTTGGGGGTTAGCGAAATTCAGTACTTC. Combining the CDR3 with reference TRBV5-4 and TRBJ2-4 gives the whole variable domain ETGVTQSPTHLIKTRGQQVTLRCSSQSGHNTVSWYQQALGQGPQFIFQYYREEENGRGNFPPRFSGLQFPNYSSELNVNALELDDSALYLCASSLGVSEIQYFGAGTRLSVL.

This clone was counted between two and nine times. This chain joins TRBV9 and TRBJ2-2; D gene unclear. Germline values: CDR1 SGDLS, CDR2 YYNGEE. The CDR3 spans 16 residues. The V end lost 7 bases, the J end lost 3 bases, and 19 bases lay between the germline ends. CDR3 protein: CASGESSPPHTGELFF. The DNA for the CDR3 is TGTGCCAGCGGAGAAAGCTCTCCGCCCCACACCGGGGAGCTGTTTTTT.

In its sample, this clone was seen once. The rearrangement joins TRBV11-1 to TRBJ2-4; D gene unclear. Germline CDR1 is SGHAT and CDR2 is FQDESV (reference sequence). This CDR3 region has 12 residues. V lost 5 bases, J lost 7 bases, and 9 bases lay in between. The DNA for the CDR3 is TGTGCCAGCAGCGGGGAAACCAACATTCAGTACTTC. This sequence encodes CASSGETNIQYF.

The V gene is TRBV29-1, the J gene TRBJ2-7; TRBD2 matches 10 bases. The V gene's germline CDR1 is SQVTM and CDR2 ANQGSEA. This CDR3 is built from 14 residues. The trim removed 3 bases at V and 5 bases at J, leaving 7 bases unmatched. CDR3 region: CSVEPLAGVHEQYF. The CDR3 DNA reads TGCAGCGTTGAGCCTCTAGCGGGAGTGCACGAGCAGTACTTC.